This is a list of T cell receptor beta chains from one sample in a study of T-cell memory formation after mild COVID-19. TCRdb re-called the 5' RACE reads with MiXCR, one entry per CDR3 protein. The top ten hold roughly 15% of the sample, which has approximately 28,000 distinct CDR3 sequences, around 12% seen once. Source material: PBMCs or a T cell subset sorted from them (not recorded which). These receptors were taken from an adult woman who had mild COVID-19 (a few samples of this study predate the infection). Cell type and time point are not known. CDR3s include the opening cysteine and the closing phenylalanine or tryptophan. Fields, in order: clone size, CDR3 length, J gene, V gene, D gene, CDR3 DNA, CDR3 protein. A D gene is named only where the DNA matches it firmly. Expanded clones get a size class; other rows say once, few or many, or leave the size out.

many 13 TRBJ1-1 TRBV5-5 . TGTGCCAGCAGCGGGGGGACCTACACTGAAGCTTTCTTT CASSGGTYTEAFF
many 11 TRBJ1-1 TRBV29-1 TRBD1 TGCAGCCCATACAGGGGCACTGAAGCTTTCTTT CSPYRGTEAFF
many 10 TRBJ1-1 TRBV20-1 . TGCAGTGCCCTGGCTCGGGAAGCTTTCTTT CSALAREAFF
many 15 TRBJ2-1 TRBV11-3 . TGTGCCAGCAGCTTACGGGGAGAATCGCGTTATGAGCAGTTCTTC CASSLRGESRYEQFF
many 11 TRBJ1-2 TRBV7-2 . TGTGCCAGCAGCTCTAACTATGGCTACACCTTC CASSSNYGYTF
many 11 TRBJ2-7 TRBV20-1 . TGCAGTGCTTGGAGCTCCTACGAGCAGTACTTC CSAWSSYEQYF
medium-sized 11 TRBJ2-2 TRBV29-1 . TGCAGCGTTGCCGACACCGGGGAGCTGTTTTTT CSVADTGELFF
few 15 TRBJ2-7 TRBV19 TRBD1 TGTGCCAGTAGTATCGCCGGGACAGGGGCGTACGAGCAGTACTTC CASSIAGTGAYEQYF
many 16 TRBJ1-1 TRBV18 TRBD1 TGTGCCAGCTCACCAGTCCTACAGGGGGCGAACACTGAAGCTTTCTTT CASSPVLQGANTEAFF
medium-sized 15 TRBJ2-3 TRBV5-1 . TGCGCCAGCAGCCCCCGGGACTTCAACACAGATACGCAGTATTTT CASSPRDFNTDTQYF
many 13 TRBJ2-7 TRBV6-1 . TGTGCCAGCAGTGAAGAGGAAACCTACGAGCAGTACTTC CASSEEETYEQYF
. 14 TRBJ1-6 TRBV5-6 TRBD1 TGTGCCAGCAGCACAGGGACAGGGGATTCACCCCTCCACTTT CASSTGTGDSPLHF
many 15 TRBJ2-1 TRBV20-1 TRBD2 TGCAGTGCTACCCCTCCTAGCGGGGGGTACAATGAGCAGTTCTTC CSATPPSGGYNEQFF
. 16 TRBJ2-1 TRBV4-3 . TGCGCCAGCAGCCAAGACCCGTCTCGGGGCAGGTATGAGCAGTTCTTC CASSQDPSRGRYEQFF
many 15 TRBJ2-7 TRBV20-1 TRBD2 TGCAGTGCTAGAATGGGCGGGGGACCTAACTACGAGCAGTACTTC CSARMGGGPNYEQYF
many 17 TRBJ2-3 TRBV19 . TGTGCCAGTAGTACCCGGAACCGGGACAAGAGCACAGATACGCAGTATTTT CASSTRNRDKSTDTQYF
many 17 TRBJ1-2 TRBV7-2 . TGTGCCAGCAGCTTAGACGTAAGCAGGACGTCTAACTATGGCTACACCTTC CASSLDVSRTSNYGYTF
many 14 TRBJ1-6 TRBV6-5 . TGTGCCAGCAGTTACCGTCAGGGTTGGTCACCCCTCCACTTT CASSYRQGWSPLHF
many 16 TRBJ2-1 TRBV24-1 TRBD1 TGTGCCACCAGTGACCGTGACAGGGTCGAGGGGAATGAGCAGTTCTTC CATSDRDRVEGNEQFF
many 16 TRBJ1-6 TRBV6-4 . TGTGCCAGCAGTGACTCTTCGAGAGGAGATAATTCACCCCTCCACTTT CASSDSSRGDNSPLHF
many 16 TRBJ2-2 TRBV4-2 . TGTGCCAGCAGCCCCTCCTCCGGGGCGAACACCGGGGAGCTGTTTTTT CASSPSSGANTGELFF
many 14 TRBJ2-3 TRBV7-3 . TGTGCCAGCAGCTCCTCGACGGGAGCAGATACGCAGTATTTT CASSSSTGADTQYF
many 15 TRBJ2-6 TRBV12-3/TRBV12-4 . TGTGCCAGCAGGCAGGGTGTTTCTGGGGCCAACGTCCTGACTTTC CASRQGVSGANVLTF
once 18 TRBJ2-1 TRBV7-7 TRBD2 TGTGCCAGCAGCTCAGGCGCACTAGCGGGGGGTGCATATAATGAGCAGTTCTTC CASSSGALAGGAYNEQFF
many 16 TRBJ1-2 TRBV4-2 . TGTGCCAGCAGCCAAGATCTTCCAGGGGTGATCTATGGCTACACCTTC CASSQDLPGVIYGYTF
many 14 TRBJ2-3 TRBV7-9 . TGTGCCAGCAGCCGCGCAGGAGAAGCAGATACGCAGTATTTT CASSRAGEADTQYF
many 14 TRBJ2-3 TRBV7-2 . TGTGCCAGCAGCTCCGGGACTAGCACAGATACGCAGTATTTT CASSSGTSTDTQYF
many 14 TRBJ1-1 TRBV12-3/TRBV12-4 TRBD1 TGTGCCAGCAGTTGGACAGGGATGAACACTGAAGCTTTCTTT CASSWTGMNTEAFF
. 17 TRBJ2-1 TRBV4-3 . TGCGCCAGCAGCCAAGTGTACTCAAGGAGCTCCTACAATGAGCAGTTCTTC CASSQVYSRSSYNEQFF
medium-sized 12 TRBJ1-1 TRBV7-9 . TGTGCCAGCGAGGGGATGAACACTGAAGCTTTCTTT CASEGMNTEAFF
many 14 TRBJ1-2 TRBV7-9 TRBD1 TGTGCCAGCAGAACAGGGGAGGTTAACTATGGCTACACCTTC CASRTGEVNYGYTF
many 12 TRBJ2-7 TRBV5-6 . TGTGCCAGCAGCTATGGATCCTACGAGCAGTACTTC CASSYGSYEQYF
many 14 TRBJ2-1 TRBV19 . TGTGCCAGTAGTCAACTAGCAACCTACAATGAGCAGTTCTTC CASSQLATYNEQFF
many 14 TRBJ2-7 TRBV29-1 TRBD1 TGCAGCGTCTGGGACAGGACTGGCTCCTACGAGCAGTACTTC CSVWDRTGSYEQYF
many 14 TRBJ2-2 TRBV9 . TGTGCCAGCAGCGGGGGACTTATCACCGGGGAGCTGTTTTTT CASSGGLITGELFF
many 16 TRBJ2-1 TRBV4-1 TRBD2 TGCGCCAGCAGCTCGCCGACTAGCGGGAGTGGTAATGAGCAGTTCTTC CASSSPTSGSGNEQFF
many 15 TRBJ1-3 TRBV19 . TGTGCCAGTAGTGTATCCGGGACCGCCGGAAACACCATATATTTT CASSVSGTAGNTIYF
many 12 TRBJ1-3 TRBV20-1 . TGCAGTGCTATCGCCAGAGGGAACACCATATATTTT CSAIARGNTIYF
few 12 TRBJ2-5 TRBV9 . TGTGCCAGCAGGTCGAGACAAGAGACCCAGTACTTC CASRSRQETQYF
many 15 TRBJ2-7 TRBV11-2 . TGTGCCAGCAGCTTAGACAGCAACTCCCTCTACGAGCAGTACTTC CASSLDSNSLYEQYF
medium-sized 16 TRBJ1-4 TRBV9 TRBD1 TGTGCCAGCAGCAAACAAACAGGGGACGTTGGTGAAAAACTGTTTTTT CASSKQTGDVGEKLFF
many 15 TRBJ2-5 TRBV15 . TGTGCCACCAGCAGAGATCCGGGAGTGCAAGAGACCCAGTACTTC CATSRDPGVQETQYF
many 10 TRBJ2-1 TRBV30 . TGTGCGGCGGGAAGTGATGAGCAGTTCTTC CAAGSDEQFF
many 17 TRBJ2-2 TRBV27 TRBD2 TGTGCCAGCAGTTATACGAGCGGGACTAGTTTTCTCGGGGAGCTGTTTTTT CASSYTSGTSFLGELFF
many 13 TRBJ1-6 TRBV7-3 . TGTGCCAGCAGCTTCCGTTCCAATTCACCCCTCCACTTT CASSFRSNSPLHF
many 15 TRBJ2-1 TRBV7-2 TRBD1 TGTGCCAGCAGCTTCCCGGGACAGGGTAGGAATGAGCAGTTCTTC CASSFPGQGRNEQFF
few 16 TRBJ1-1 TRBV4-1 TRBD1 TGCGCCAGCAGCCAAGATCTCTGGACAGGGACAGGTGAAGCTTTCTTT CASSQDLWTGTGEAFF
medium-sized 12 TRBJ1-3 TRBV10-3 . TGTGCCATCAGTGACCCCGGAAACACCATATATTTT CAISDPGNTIYF
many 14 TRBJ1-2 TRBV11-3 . TGTGCCAGCAGCTACACCGGACCGGGCTATGGCTACACCTTC CASSYTGPGYGYTF
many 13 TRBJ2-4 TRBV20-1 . TGCAGTGCTAGTACGTGGGCTGGGAACATTCAGTACTTC CSASTWAGNIQYF
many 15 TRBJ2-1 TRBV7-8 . TGTGCCAGCGTCTTAGGGGGGGGCTCCTACAATGAGCAGTTCTTC CASVLGGGSYNEQFF
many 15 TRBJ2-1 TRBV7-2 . TGTGCCAGCAGCTTAGACGTGAGCTCCTACAATGAGCAGTTCTTC CASSLDVSSYNEQFF